A single sample gave rise to the 20 T cell receptor beta chains below, sequenced in a study of blood T cell repertoires in COVID-19. Measured with immunoSEQ multiplex PCR; TCRdb has only the in-frame clones, and not every one. The sample contains 69,000 or so clones, around 90% of which appear only once. The sequenced material came from peripheral blood. The receptors shown here come from a man aged 50 to 60 with acute or convalescent COVID-19.

The gene calls are TRBV5-4 and TRBJ2-5; TRBD1 might be the D (5 bases). CDR3 length: 15 residues. V lost 1 base and J 4 bases, leaving 14 bases between the germline ends. The germline V gene has CDR1 SGHNT and CDR2 YYREEE (reference sequence). CDR3 sequence (DNA): TGTGCCAGCAGCTTGCGGGCAGGGAAGGGAGAGACCCAGTACTTC. The encoded protein is CASSLRAGKGETQYF. Full variable domain (rest looked up from reference TRBV5-4 and TRBJ2-5): ETGVTQSPTHLIKTRGQQVTLRCSSQSGHNTVSWYQQALGQGPQFIFQYYREEENGRGNFPPRFSGLQFPNYSSELNVNALELDDSALYLCASSLRAGKGETQYFGPGTRLLVL.

This rearrangement joins TRBV5-5 to TRBJ1-4; 11 bases agree with TRBD1. The CDR3 spans 16 residues. With V trimmed by 5 bases and J by 4 bases, 7 bases remained unmatched. Germline V gene data show CDR1 as SGHKS and CDR2 as YYEKEE (reference sequence). Written as DNA, the CDR3 is TGTGCCAGCAGTTTTGGGGACAGGGGGAATAATGAAAAACTGTTTTTT. This sequence encodes CASSFGDRGNNEKLFF. Full variable domain (missing parts from reference TRBV5-5 and TRBJ1-4): DAGVTQSPTHLIKTRGQQVTLRCSPISGHKSVSWYQQVLGQGPQFIFQYYEKEERGRGNFPDRFSARQFPNYSSELNVNALLLGDSALYLCASSFGDRGNNEKLFFGSGTQLSVL.

The rearrangement uses TRBV19 and TRBJ2-2, with no clear D. CDR3 length: 16 amino acids. V was shortened by 1 base and J by 6 bases, with 15 bases between the two germline ends. Germline V CDR1 and CDR2: LNHDA, SQIVND (reference sequence). This CDR3 is CASSIVGNLGSGELFF. CDR3 sequence (DNA): TGTGCCAGTAGTATAGTAGGAAACCTCGGGTCCGGGGAGCTGTTTTTT.

For the CDR3, the DNA is TGTGCCAGCAGCCCTCGGGGGGGCGCCTACAATGAGCAGTTCTTC. This codes for CASSPRGGAYNEQFF. This rearrangement joins TRBV9 to TRBJ2-1, with 8 nucleotides matching TRBD2. V shed 4 bases, J shed 2 bases, and the junction held 5 bases outside the gene matches. CDR3 length: 15 residues. Germline V lookup: CDR1 SGDLS, CDR2 YYNGEE.

CDR3: CASSLMWDSSYEQYF. As DNA, the CDR3 is TGTGCCAGCAGCTTGATGTGGGACTCGTCCTACGAGCAGTACTTC. The V and J genes are TRBV5-4 and TRBJ2-7; possibly TRBD2 for D (6 bases). Trimming shortened V by 1 base and J by 1 base, and 12 bases separated the two germline ends. Germline assignment: CDR1 SGHNT and CDR2 YYREEE (reference sequence). This CDR3 spans 15 amino acids.

The rearrangement uses TRBV28 and TRBJ1-5; 10 positions agree with TRBD1. The CDR3 is 15 residues long. CDR1 and CDR2 from the germline V gene are MDHEN and SYDVKM. V lost 6 bases and J lost 6; bases outside the gene matches: 8. Here the CDR3 reads CASRTGTGVGQPQHF. CDR3 coding DNA: TGTGCCAGCAGAACCGGGACAGGGGTTGGTCAGCCCCAGCATTTT.

The rearrangement joins TRBV6-2 or TRBV6-3 to TRBJ2-3; TRBD2 agrees at 11 bases. Germline lookup yields CDR1 MNHEY and CDR2 SVGEGT. The V gene end was trimmed by 6 bases and the J gene end by 3 bases; junction bases not matched to a gene: 8. CDR3 length equals 16 residues. Here the CDR3 DNA reads TGTGCCAGCAGCCCCTTAGCGGGAGGGTTTACAGATACGCAGTATTTT. Its translation is CASSPLAGGFTDTQYF.

This rearrangement joins TRBV27 to TRBJ1-2; TRBD1 aligns across 9 bases. Germline lookup yields CDR1 MNHEY and CDR2 SMNVEV (reference sequence). The junction had 8 bases not matched to a gene; V was cut back by 8 bases and J by 4 bases. The CDR3 contains 14 residues. The CDR3 sequence: CASSPGQGIYGYTF. As DNA, the CDR3 is TGTGCCAGCTCCCCGGGACAGGGAATCTATGGCTACACCTTC.

The chain recombines TRBV5-4 with TRBJ2-3; 10 nucleotides agree with TRBD2. The germline V gene encodes CDR1 SGHNT and CDR2 YYREEE (reference sequence). The CDR3 runs to 16 residues. V lost 4 bases to trimming and J lost 4 bases; unmatched junction nucleotides: 9. The CDR3 here is CASSLASGRAPDTQYF. In DNA, the CDR3 is TGTGCCAGCAGCCTCGCTAGCGGGAGAGCGCCAGATACGCAGTATTTT.

V usage is TRBV4-2 and J usage is TRBJ2-1; possibly TRBD1 for D (5 bases). Germline V gene lookup returns CDR1 LGHNA and CDR2 YNFKEQ. The CDR3 has 15 residues. V was pared by 4 bases and J by 4 bases, with 14 bases between. Here the CDR3 reads CASSPTAGGYNEQFF. The CDR3 bases are TGTGCCAGCAGCCCGACAGCCGGCGGTTACAATGAGCAGTTCTTC.

The V call is TRBV29-1, the J call TRBJ1-1; 9 bases fit TRBD1. The junction had 3 bases not matched to a gene; V was cut back by 4 bases and J by 6 bases. The CDR3 runs 12 residues. From germline, CDR1 is SQVTM and CDR2 ANQGSEA. The CDR3: CSVVRQGAEAFF. In nucleotides, the CDR3 is TGCAGCGTTGTCCGACAGGGGGCTGAAGCTTTCTTT.

The V call is TRBV5-4, the J call TRBJ2-7; TRBD2 matches 9 bases. The trim removed 6 bases at V and 5 bases at J, leaving 15 bases unmatched. This CDR3 has 16 residues. CDR1 is SGHNT and CDR2 is YYREEE in the germline V gene (reference sequence). The CDR3 here is CASTVGGGRVGNEQYF. The CDR3 DNA reads TGTGCCAGCACCGTAGGTGGCGGGAGGGTCGGGAACGAGCAGTACTTC.

The J gene is TRBJ2-5, the V gene TRBV7-8; TRBD2 matches at 7 bases. CDR3 size: 18 residues. CDR1 SGHVS and CDR2 FQNEAQ come from the germline V gene. Trimming removed 7 bases from V and 2 bases from J; junction bases left unmatched: 19. CDR3 residues: CASTPGRRSAESQETQYF. In DNA, the CDR3 is TGTGCCAGCACCCCCGGGAGGCGCTCAGCTGAATCTCAAGAGACCCAGTACTTC.

The CDR3 region is CASSRGQGRLNEQFF. CDR3 DNA: TGTGCCAGTAGTAGGGGACAGGGGAGGCTCAATGAGCAGTTCTTC. This chain links TRBV19 with TRBJ2-1; 10 bases are shared with TRBD1. V gave up 4 bases and J gave up 6 bases; unmatched junction bases: 6. Germline-derived CDR1 and CDR2 are LNHDA and SQIVND (reference sequence). The CDR3 runs to 15 residues.

The rearrangement joins TRBV19 to TRBJ1-6; D is perhaps TRBD1 (6 bases). Germline assignment: CDR1 LNHDA and CDR2 SQIVND (reference sequence). The CDR3 is made up of 14 amino acids. V shed 7 bases and J shed 5 bases, with 12 bases lying between them. The DNA for the CDR3 is TGTGCCAGTAACTACAGGGTCGATAATTCACCCCTCCACTTT. As protein: CASNYRVDNSPLHF.

The chain combines TRBV10-1 with TRBJ2-1; 10 bases line up with TRBD2. The ends lost 2 bases at V and 3 bases at J; junction bases unmatched: 16. The CDR3 totals 20 residues. From germline, CDR1 is WNHNN and CDR2 SYGVQD (reference sequence). The CDR3 DNA reads as TGCGCCAGCAGTGAGGTAACTAGCGGGAACCCCCCCCCGATCTACAATGAGCAGTTCTTC. The encoded protein is CASSEVTSGNPPPIYNEQFF.

This clone was seen a few times. The rearrangement links TRBV7-8 to TRBJ1-3; 7 positions match TRBD1. This CDR3 has 16 residues. The germline V gene encodes CDR1 SGHVS and CDR2 FQNEAQ. V trimming: 6 bases; J trimming: 0 bases; junction bases outside the gene matches: 8. The chain's CDR3 is CASSDPTGDSGNTIYF. The CDR3 region has the DNA TGTGCCAGCAGTGATCCTACAGGGGACTCTGGAAACACCATATATTTT.

This rearrangement joins TRBV29-1 to TRBJ1-1; D gene unclear. CDR1 SQVTM and CDR2 ANQGSEA come from the germline V gene. The CDR3 loop spans 13 amino acids. The V end was cut by 4 bases, the J end by 1 base, with 10 bases between. The CDR3 sequence is CSVVKRGNTEAFF. CDR3 nucleotides: TGCAGCGTTGTGAAGCGGGGGAACACTGAAGCTTTCTTT.

The rearrangement uses TRBV5-4 and TRBJ2-3, with TRBD2 matching over 9 bases. This CDR3 has 16 amino acids. Unmatched junction bases numbered 9, after V lost 2 bases and J lost 5 bases. The germline V gene has CDR1 SGHNT and CDR2 YYREEE (reference sequence). CDR3 coding DNA: TGTGCCAGCAGCTTACGACTAGCGGAGGACGGAGATACGCAGTATTTT. Residues: CASSLRLAEDGDTQYF.

The rearrangement joins TRBV7-6 to TRBJ1-2, with a possible D match to TRBD1 (6 bases). The germline V gene has CDR1 SGHVS and CDR2 FNYEAQ. The CDR3 contains 15 residues. Deletions cut 1 base from V and 4 bases from J, with 13 bases between. The CDR3 here is CASSLERGSSYGYTF. As DNA, the CDR3 is TGTGCCAGCAGCTTAGAAAGGGGGTCGAGCTATGGCTACACCTTC.